What follows describes a single TCR beta chain. The PCR ran on 60 Vbeta and 13 Jbeta primers. TCRdb's copy holds only in-frame clones and misses some; the assay was immunoSEQ multiplex PCR. The sample has about 200,000 clones; approximately 78% are singletons. The data originate from a study of cytomegalovirus exposure and HLA in healthy donors. The CDR3 length is 11 residues. Per germline, CDR1 MGHDK and CDR2 SYGVNS. Trimming took off 7 bases at V and 3 bases at J, with 5 bases between the two ends. The material sequenced was PBMCs. This chain links TRBV25-1 with TRBJ2-3; the D is unclear. The sequence derives from a woman aged 45-65 years in good health and CMV-seropositive. The CDR3 protein is CASTQTDTQYF. As DNA, the CDR3 is TGTGCCAGCACCCAGACAGATACGCAGTATTTT.